This is a list of T cell receptor beta chains from one sample in a study of T cell responses to AZD1222 COVID-19 vaccine. Only in-frame clones appear in the TCRdb table, and some are missing; sequencing was by immunoSEQ multiplex PCR. The data contain 240,000 or so clones, 85% to 95% of them singletons. The starting material was peripheral blood, obtained on day 0 of AZD1222 vaccination. These receptors originate from an adult in good health. The CDR3 runs from the conserved cysteine through the conserved F or W. D genes are given only for firm matches. Rows give clone size only sometimes, using once, few, many, or a class for an expanded clone.

clone_size	v_call	j_call	d_call	cdr3_aa	cdr3_nt
few	TRBV7-9	TRBJ2-1	-	CASSRGWGQINSEQFF	TGTGCCAGCAGCCGTGGCTGGGGGCAGATTAATAGTGAGCAGTTCTTC
-	TRBV7-2	TRBJ2-7	-	CASSPRYEQYF	TGTGCCAGCAGCCCGCGCTACGAGCAGTACTTC
-	TRBV19	TRBJ1-2	-	CASSPKGTYGYTF	TGTGCCAGTAGTCCGAAGGGAACCTATGGCTACACCTTC
few	TRBV27	TRBJ1-2	-	CASSFRDGSNYGYTF	TGTGCCAGCAGTTTCCGGGACGGATCTAACTATGGCTACACCTTC
-	TRBV6-5	TRBJ2-7	TRBD1	CASRPGQGEKEQYF	TGTGCCAGCAGGCCGGGACAGGGAGAAAAAGAGCAGTACTTC
-	TRBV5-1	TRBJ2-7	-	CASSLGPRGYEQYF	TGCGCCAGCAGCTTGGGACCCCGAGGCTACGAGCAGTACTTC
-	TRBV11-2	TRBJ2-5	-	CASSLERTRTETQYF	TGTGCCAGCAGCTTAGAACGGACCCGCACGGAGACCCAGTACTTC
-	TRBV3-1/TRBV3-2	TRBJ1-2	-	CASSQGTRTYGYTF	TGTGCCAGCAGCCAAGGAACCAGGACCTATGGCTACACCTTC
-	TRBV19	TRBJ1-5	TRBD1	CASSIEQGVNQPQHF	TGTGCCAGTAGTATTGAACAGGGGGTCAATCAGCCCCAGCATTTT
-	TRBV2	TRBJ1-6	-	CAIRGDSYNSPLHF	TGTGCCATCCGGGGGGATTCCTATAATTCACCCCTCCACTTT
-	TRBV5-4	TRBJ2-2	TRBD1	CASSLAGQVGGELFF	TGTGCCAGCAGCTTGGCCGGACAGGTCGGCGGGGAGCTGTTTTTT